This T cell receptor (beta chain) originates from a study of shared clonotypes between healthy human individuals. Study conclusions and caveats: In several donors, around 5% of naive CD4 clonotypes appeared in common. Only blood samples were collected, and tissue repertoires likely differ.

The healthy adult donors were HIV-negative and reported no recent acute infections or vaccinations. A word on this clone: Its specificity is unknown.

Once extracted for a subset, genomic DNA was divided evenly among several immunoSEQ plates. Profiled with immunoSEQ multiplex PCR; TCRdb holds only in-frame clones, not every one. The sample includes under 750,000 clones, approximately 77% of them seen just once. The origin of this receptor is a woman under 40 in good health. The sample was memory CD4+ T cells sorted from blood. Subset noted: CD45RA-negative fraction.

The CDR3 spells CASSDRAGANVLTF. CDR3 in DNA: TGTGCCAGCAGTGACAGGGCTGGGGCCAACGTCCTGACTTTC. The V call is TRBV25-1, the J call TRBJ2-6, with D perhaps matching TRBD1 (5 bases). Germline V gene data show CDR1 as MGHDK and CDR2 as SYGVNS. This CDR3 contains 14 residues. V was trimmed by 3 bases and J by 2 bases, leaving 5 bases between them.